Listed below are T cell receptor beta chains from one sample, sequenced in a study of regulatory T cells in long-lasting Graves disease. TCRdb redid the calling of the multiplex PCR reads with MiXCR, one entry per CDR3 protein. The sample carries approximately 310,000 distinct CDR3 sequences, under 20% recorded once. Sequencing used peripheral blood mononuclear cells (PBMCs), obtained at new diagnosis, from a patient treated with antithyroid drugs. All receptors derive from a female donor with Graves disease. The CDR3 runs from the conserved cysteine through the conserved F or W.

v_gene,CDR3aa
TRBV6-1,CASVQGAYTGELFF
TRBV12-3/TRBV12-4,CASTGQGNSPLHF
TRBV5-1,CASSLEVLASQGYEQYF
TRBV7-9,CASSSPPKGQLLNTEAFF
TRBV20-1,CSARVQGRKVESLF
TRBV11-2,CASSLGTTEAFF
TRBV19,CASRITGQGTDTQYF
TRBV6-4,CASSSGVTPLVWNEQFF
TRBV12-3/TRBV12-4,CASRASQGAGYTF
TRBV7-9,CASSSNRRDYNEQFF
TRBV30,CAWSVGQPTGQPQHF
TRBV11-2,CASSLHPSNEKLFF
TRBV2,CASRPGEVGGYTF
TRBV18,CASSPRRGNTEAFF
TRBV7-9,CASSSSRAEIGLAGAQETQYF
TRBV7-9,CASSSGLYNEQSF
TRBV6-1,CGSTGAGEVQFF
TRBV5-1,CASSVQGAGNTEAFF
TRBV2,CASSELAGSYEQYF
TRBV5-1,CASSLVAQIRGQGLSGANVLTF
TRBV28,CATLGSAANYGYTF
TRBV19,CASSSSDPTEPNTGELFF
TRBV24-1,CATSDFGGPSYGYTF
TRBV7-9,CASSHTILAPRGGSYNEQFF
TRBV28,CASSLVTGGYTF
TRBV20-1,CSARGPPGPATNEKLFF
TRBV11-3,CASSLVGTVSGNTIYF
TRBV6-2/TRBV6-3,CASSYSNRLAGGGETQYF
TRBV6-2/TRBV6-3,CASSDRDRGQDTQYF
TRBV19,CASSHPGTSYEQYF
TRBV24-1,CATSDLSGVTDTQYF
TRBV19,CASSLRQAWGTEAFF
TRBV19,CASRAAGWSDTQYF
TRBV20-1,CSARDVLPGLAGGPYEQYF
TRBV12-3/TRBV12-4,CASTFAQGGQPQHF